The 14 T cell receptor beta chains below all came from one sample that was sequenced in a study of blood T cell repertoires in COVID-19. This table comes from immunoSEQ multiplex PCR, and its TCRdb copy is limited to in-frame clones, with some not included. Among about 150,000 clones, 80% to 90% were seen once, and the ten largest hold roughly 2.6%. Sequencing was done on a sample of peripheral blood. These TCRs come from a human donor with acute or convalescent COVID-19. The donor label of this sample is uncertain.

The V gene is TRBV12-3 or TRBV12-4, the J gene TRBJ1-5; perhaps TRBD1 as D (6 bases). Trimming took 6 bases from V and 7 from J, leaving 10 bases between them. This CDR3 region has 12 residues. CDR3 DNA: TGTGCCAGCAGACTGACAGGACAGCCCCAGCATTTT. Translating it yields CASRLTGQPQHF.

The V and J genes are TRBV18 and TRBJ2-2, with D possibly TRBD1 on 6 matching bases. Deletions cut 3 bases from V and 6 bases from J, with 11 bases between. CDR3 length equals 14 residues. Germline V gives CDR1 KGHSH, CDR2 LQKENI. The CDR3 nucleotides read TGTGCCAGCTCACCCCCGCAGGGGCCCGGGGAGCTGTTTTTT. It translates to CASSPPQGPGELFF.

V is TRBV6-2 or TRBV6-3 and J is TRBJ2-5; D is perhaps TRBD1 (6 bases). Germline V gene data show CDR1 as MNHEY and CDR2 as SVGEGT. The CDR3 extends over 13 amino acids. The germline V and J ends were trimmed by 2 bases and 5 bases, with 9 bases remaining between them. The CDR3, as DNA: TGTGCCAGCAGTTACCGAAGGGGGGAGACCCAGTACTTC. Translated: CASSYRRGETQYF.

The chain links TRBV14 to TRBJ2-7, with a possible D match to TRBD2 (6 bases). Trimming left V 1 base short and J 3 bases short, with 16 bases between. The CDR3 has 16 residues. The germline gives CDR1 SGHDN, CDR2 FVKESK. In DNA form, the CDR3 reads TGTGCCAGCAGCCAAGTAGACGCGGCGCGGGACTACGAGCAGTACGTC. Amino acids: CASSQVDAARDYEQYV.

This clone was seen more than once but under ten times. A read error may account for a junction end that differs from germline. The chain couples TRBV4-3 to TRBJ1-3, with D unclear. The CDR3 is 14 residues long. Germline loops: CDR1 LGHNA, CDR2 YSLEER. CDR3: CASSQDILRPDIHF. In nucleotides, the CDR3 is TGCGCCAGCAGCCAAGATATATTAAGGCCTGACATTCATTTT.

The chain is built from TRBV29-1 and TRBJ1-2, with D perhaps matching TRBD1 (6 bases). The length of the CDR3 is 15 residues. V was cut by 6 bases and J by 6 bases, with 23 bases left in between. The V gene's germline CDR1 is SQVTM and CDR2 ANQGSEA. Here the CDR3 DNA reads TGCAGCGTCCTAAATGGAGCAACCACAGGGAATGGCTACACCTTC. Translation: CSVLNGATTGNGYTF.

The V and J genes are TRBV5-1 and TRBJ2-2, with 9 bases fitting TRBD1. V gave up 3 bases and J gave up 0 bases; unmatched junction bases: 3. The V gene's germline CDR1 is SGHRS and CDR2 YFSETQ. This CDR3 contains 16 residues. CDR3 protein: CASSYGQGSNTGELFF. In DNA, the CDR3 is TGCGCCAGCAGCTATGGACAGGGGTCGAACACCGGGGAGCTGTTTTTT.

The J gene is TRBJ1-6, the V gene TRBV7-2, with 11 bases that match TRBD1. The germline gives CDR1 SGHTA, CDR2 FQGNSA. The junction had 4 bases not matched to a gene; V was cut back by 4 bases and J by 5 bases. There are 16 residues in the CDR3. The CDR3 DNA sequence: TGTGCCAGCAGCTGGGGACAGGGGGGAAATAATTCACCCCTCCACTTT. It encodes CASSWGQGGNNSPLHF.

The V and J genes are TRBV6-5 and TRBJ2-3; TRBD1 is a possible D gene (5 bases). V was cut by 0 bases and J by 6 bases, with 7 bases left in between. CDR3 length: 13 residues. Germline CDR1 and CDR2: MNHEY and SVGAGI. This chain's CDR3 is CASSYSKGDTQYF. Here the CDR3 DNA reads TGTGCCAGCAGTTACTCGAAGGGGGATACGCAGTATTTT.

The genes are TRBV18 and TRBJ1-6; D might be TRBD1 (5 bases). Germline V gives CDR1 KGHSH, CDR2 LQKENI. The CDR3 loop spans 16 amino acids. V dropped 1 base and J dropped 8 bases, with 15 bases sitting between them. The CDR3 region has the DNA TGTGCCAGCTCACCACGGGAGGGACCTGGCGATTCACCCCTCCACTTT. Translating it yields CASSPREGPGDSPLHF.

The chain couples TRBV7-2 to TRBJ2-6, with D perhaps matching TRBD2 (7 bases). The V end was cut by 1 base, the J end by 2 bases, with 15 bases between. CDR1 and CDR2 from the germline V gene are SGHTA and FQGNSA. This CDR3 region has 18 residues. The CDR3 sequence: CASSLGAGANAGANVLTF. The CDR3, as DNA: TGTGCCAGCAGCTTAGGTGCGGGGGCAAATGCTGGGGCCAACGTCCTGACTTTC.

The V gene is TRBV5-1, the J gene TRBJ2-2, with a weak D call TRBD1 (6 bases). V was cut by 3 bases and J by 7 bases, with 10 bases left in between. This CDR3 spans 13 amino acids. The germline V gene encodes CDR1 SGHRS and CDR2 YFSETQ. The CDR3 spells CASSSGQYGELFF. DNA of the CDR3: TGCGCCAGCAGCTCTGGACAGTACGGGGAGCTGTTTTTT.

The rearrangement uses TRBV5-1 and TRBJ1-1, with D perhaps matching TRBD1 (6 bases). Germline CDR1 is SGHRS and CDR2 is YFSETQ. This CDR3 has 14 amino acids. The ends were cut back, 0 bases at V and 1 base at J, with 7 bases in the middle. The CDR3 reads CASSLVGGNTEAFF. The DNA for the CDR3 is TGCGCCAGCAGCTTGGTAGGGGGGAACACTGAAGCTTTCTTT.

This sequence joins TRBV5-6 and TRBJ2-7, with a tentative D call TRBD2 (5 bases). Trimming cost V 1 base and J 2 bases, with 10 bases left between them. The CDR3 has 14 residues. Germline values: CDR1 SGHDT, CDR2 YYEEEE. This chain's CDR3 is CASSLSGKPYEQYV. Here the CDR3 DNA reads TGTGCCAGCAGCTTGTCCGGGAAACCCTACGAGCAGTACGTC.